This T cell receptor beta chain is from a study of shared clonotypes between healthy human individuals (dated by TCRdb to the early 2020s). Regarding the study in general: A few men and a couple of women, aged 18 to 49 years, made up the cohort. For each donor, CD4 naive and CD4 memory were each run on three plates, CD8 naive on two plates, and CD8 memory on one plate. Blood TCR repertoires of a handful of healthy adults were deeply sequenced to estimate repertoire size and the extent of clonotype sharing between individuals. Libraries were prepared and TCR repertoires were sequenced by different laboratories using diverse techniques, in order to increase sequencing depth and limit assay-specific biases. Each donor's leukapheresis produced roughly between roughly 0.85 and 9 billion PBMCs.

What the study reported, not specific to this receptor: The small number of donors limited the genetic and exposure-history diversity represented. Naive subsets generally had larger estimated clonotype richness than memory subsets did. Rarefaction of sorted-subset datasets indicated incomplete sequencing despite the large sequencing depth. Clonotypes shared by all four sorted-subset donors showed higher generation probabilities than non-shared clonotypes. Only blood was sampled, and tissue TCR repertoires likely differ from those in blood. Across a few donors, about 4.5% of naive CD4, roughly 3.5% of naive CD8, 2% to 2.5% of memory CD4, and about 0.4% of memory CD8 clonotypes were shared. Based on pairwise subsampling, the degree of clonotype sharing among donors was expected to be affected by sequencing depth.

TCR CDR3 regions were amplified from genomic DNA by multiplex PCR using the deep immunoSEQ assay. Extracted genomic DNA from each cell subset was distributed evenly across all wells of several immunoSEQ 96-well plates, and each plate was treated as a replicate. Each replicate PCR for sorted subsets received about 0.2 ug genomic DNA, equal to about 29,000 T cell genomes. Purified libraries were measured with a Qubit 3.0 fluorometer, size-checked on a Bioanalyzer 2100, and measured again with the KAPA Library Quantification kit. Every immunoSEQ 96-well plate was sequenced on a dedicated single-read 150-cycle Illumina NextSeq 550 flow cell. Under the source paper's analysis protocol: Because only junctional sequences without quality scores were contained in the immunoSEQ output, filtering matching that applied to full-length reads could not be performed. To assign V/J genes and CDR3, sequences were annotated against IMGT germline references using PyIR, a Python wrapper for IgBLAST v1.9. Reads with weak V/J assignments (E-value above 1e-6), missing CDR3, stop codons, out-of-frame junctions, or ambiguous translated residues were removed. V3J clonotypes were defined by identical inferred V gene, J gene, and CDR3 amino acid sequence. Percentage overlap between repertoires was computed as shared unique clonotypes divided by the size of the smaller repertoire. RTK rarefaction, the Chao1 estimator, and Recon v2.1 estimates of unobserved clonotypes were used to assess repertoire richness. OLGA was used to compute generation probabilities for all TCRbeta clonotypes that the gDNA method yielded from several donors. Sourced from immuneACCESS, this table was stored by TCRdb with only in-frame sequences that have V and J called. A share of the clones is absent; for the studies checked, an unresolved V gene accounts for under half, and the remainder has no known explanation. Clonal size and the V and J genes are those of that table, whereas D and trimming came from the DNA. The sample records some 1,600,000 clones, approximately 98% of which are singletons. About 0.45% of the sample is held by the ten biggest clonotypes.

The donors were healthy, HIV-negative adults who had no recently reported acute infections or vaccinations. Every donor was a Caucasian adult residing in Nashville, Tennessee, USA. CD4+ T cells were enriched by magnetic negative selection; naive cells were then positively selected on CD45RA, and the negative fraction formed the memory subset. Blood was collected by leukapheresis, and PBMCs were isolated by Ficoll-Histopaque density gradient centrifugation and then cryopreserved in liquid nitrogen vapor phase. Analytical flow cytometry was used to check the purity and quantity of every magnetically sorted T cell population. Genomic DNA was isolated from every sorted fraction and measured by UV absorbance on a Nanodrop 2000c. Remarks on this clone: Its antigen specificity is not known. No quality values exist for individual bases; no much larger clone is one base distant.

CDR1 and CDR2 were assigned from the germline V gene as SGHAT and FQNNGV. The germline ends are 14 bases apart after V is trimmed by 4 bases and J by 4 bases. The CDR3 has 14 amino acids, counting the end cysteine and phenylalanine. The entry retains the CDR3 DNA only, 42 bases that are in frame from base 1. Recombination linked TRBV11-2 to TRBJ2-7; the D segment is perhaps TRBD1 or TRBD2, each sharing 6 matched bases. The source of this sequence is a man younger than 45 in good health. The specimen sequenced was naive CD4+ T cells sorted from blood. This specimen's cell subset or site label, per the study, means: CD45RA+ positively selected. The CDR3 corresponds to CASSSRGLGYEQYF. The DNA sequence is TGTGCCAGCAGCTCTCGGGGGCTTGGTTACGAGCAGTACTTC.